The source of this TCR beta chain is a study of blood T cell repertoires in COVID-19. Across the study: Samples representing acute and convalescent COVID-19 were sourced from the United States, Italy and Spain. T cells, B-cell-depleted T cells, or PBMCs provided the cDNA or gDNA that served as material.

Seattle's cohort entered during active infection and was followed longitudinally. The length of the CDR3 is 16 residues. CDR1 is LGHDT, CDR2 YNNKEL, per germline (reference sequence). V was shortened by 3 bases and J by 4 bases, with 15 bases between the two germline ends. Only in-frame clones appear in the TCRdb table, and some are missing; sequencing was by immunoSEQ multiplex PCR. This table has 100,000 to 150,000 clones, roughly nine tenths appearing once. The chain carries TRBV3-1 (or the pseudogene TRBV3-2) and TRBJ2-2; D ambiguous. The sequenced sample was peripheral blood. The source is a man aged 50-60 years with COVID-19, enrolled during active disease. The CDR3 DNA is TGTGCCAGCAGCCAGCGGAAAGGTATAGGCACCGGGGAGCTGTTTTTT. Translated: CASSQRKGIGTGELFF.